This T cell receptor beta chain was sequenced in a study of blood T cells in healthy people across ages. The study's findings and limits: Possibly confounding the expanded clonotype changes was the fact that donor CMV status was unknown. Older individuals had lower TCR beta diversity per million T cells (the decline was roughly linear).

Then a second PCR, running roughly 6 to 11 cycles, was carried out with a sample-barcoded 5' primer and a J-beta primer mix. Each cDNA was tagged by a template-switch adaptor containing 12 random nucleotides. From the 5' RACE reads, TCRdb called clonotypes with MiXCR, one entry per CDR3 protein. The sample has 630,000 or so distinct CDR3 sequences, 32% seen once. This clonotype was seen many times. The antigen remains unidentified. V dropped 4 bases and J dropped 8; count of bases not matched to a gene: 8. The germline gives CDR1 KGHDR, CDR2 SFDVKD. This CDR3 region has 15 residues. The sequence was obtained from a woman over 75 in good health. V gene TRBV24-1 combines with J gene TRBJ2-1; 9 nucleotides line up with TRBD1. Sequenced sample: blood. This CDR3 is CATSDSGTGTHEQFF. The CDR3, as DNA: TGTGCCACCAGTGACTCCGGGACAGGGACCCATGAGCAGTTCTTC.